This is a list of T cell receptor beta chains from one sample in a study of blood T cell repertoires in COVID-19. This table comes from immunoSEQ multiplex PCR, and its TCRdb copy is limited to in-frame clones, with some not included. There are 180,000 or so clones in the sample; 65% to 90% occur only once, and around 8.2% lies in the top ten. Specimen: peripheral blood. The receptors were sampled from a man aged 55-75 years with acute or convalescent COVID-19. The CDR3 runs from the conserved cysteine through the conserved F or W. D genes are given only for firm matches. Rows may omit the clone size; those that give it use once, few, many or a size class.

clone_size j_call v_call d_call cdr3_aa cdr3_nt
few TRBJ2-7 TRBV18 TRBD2 CASSPPPGGNEQYF TGTGCCAGCTCACCACCTCCGGGAGGGAACGAGCAGTACTTC
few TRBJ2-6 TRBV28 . CASRGLFGLPSGANVLTF TGTGCCAGCAGGGGACTTTTCGGACTCCCCTCTGGGGCCAACGTCCTGACTTTC
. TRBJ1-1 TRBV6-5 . CASGGAGTEAFF TGTGCCTCCGGGGGGGCGGGCACTGAAGCTTTCTTT
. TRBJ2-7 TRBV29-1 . CSVEGPGDEQYF TGCAGCGTTGAAGGACCGGGGGACGAGCAGTACTTC
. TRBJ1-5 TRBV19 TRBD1 CASSMKPRDRGFQPQHF TGTGCCAGTAGTATGAAACCCCGGGACAGGGGCTTTCAGCCCCAGCATTTT
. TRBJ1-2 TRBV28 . CASTRGGAENYGYTF TGTGCCAGCACTCGAGGGGGGGCAGAGAACTATGGCTACACCTTC
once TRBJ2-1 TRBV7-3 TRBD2 CASSQPGLTRNEQFF TGTGCCAGCAGCCAGCCGGGACTAACCCGAAATGAGCAGTTCTTC
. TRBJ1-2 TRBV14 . CASSQEQQGYGYTF TGTGCCAGCAGCCAAGAACAACAGGGCTATGGCTACACCTTC
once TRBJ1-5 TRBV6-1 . CASSGRTGTRGQPQHF TGTGCCAGCAGTGGACGGACCGGGACACGTGGCCAGCCCCAGCATTTT
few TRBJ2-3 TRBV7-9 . CASSFSTATSTDTQYF TGTGCCAGCAGCTTCTCGACAGCTACTAGCACAGATACGCAGTATTTT
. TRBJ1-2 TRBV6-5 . CASRALGVNYGYTF TGTGCCAGCAGGGCCCTGGGAGTTAACTATGGCTACACCTTC
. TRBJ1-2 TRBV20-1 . CSARDPTF TGCAGTGCTAGAGATCCGACCTTC
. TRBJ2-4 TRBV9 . CASSAGGGAKNIQYF TGTGCCAGCAGCGCCGGTGGAGGGGCCAAAAACATTCAGTACTTC
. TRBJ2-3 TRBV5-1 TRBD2 CASSNSGRVGTDTQYF TGCGCCAGCAGCAATAGCGGGAGGGTCGGCACAGATACGCAGTATTTT
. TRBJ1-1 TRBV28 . CASRFRRLNEAFF TGTGCCAGCAGGTTCCGGAGGCTCAATGAAGCTTTCTTT
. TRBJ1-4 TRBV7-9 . CASSLVPTRQVTNEKLFF TGTGCCAGCAGCTTAGTCCCCACGAGACAGGTAACTAATGAAAAACTGTTTTTT
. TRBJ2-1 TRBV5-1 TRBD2 CASSPVAGPYNEQFF TGCGCCAGCAGCCCGGTAGCGGGCCCTTACAATGAGCAGTTCTTC
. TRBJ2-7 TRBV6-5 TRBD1 CASREDRQRTYEQYF TGTGCCAGCAGGGAGGACAGGCAGAGGACCTACGAGCAGTACTTC
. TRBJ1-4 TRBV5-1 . CASSSGGSGEKLFF TGCGCCAGCAGCTCTGGAGGTTCAGGTGAAAAACTGTTTTTT
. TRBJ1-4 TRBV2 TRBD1 CASSGTANEKLFF TGTGCCAGCAGCGGGACAGCAAATGAAAAACTGTTTTTT
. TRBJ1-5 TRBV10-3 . CAISESQGSNQPQHF TGTGCCATCAGTGAGTCGCAGGGTAGCAATCAGCCCCAGCATTTT
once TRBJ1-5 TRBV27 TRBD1 CASSLWDREGSPWSNQPQHF TGTGCCAGCAGTTTATGGGACAGGGAGGGATCTCCCTGGAGCAATCAGCCCCAGCATTTT
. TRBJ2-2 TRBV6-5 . CASRAGTGELFF TGTGCCAGCAGAGCTGGCACCGGGGAGCTGTTTTTT
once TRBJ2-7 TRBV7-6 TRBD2 CASSLAAGTRIYEQYF TGTGCCAGCAGCTTAGCCGCCGGGACTAGGATCTACGAGCAGTACTTC
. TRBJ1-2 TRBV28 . CASSFSAGGYTF TGTGCCAGCAGTTTCAGTGCGGGGGGCTACACCTTC
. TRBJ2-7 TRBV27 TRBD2 CASSGLAGGPSYEQYF TGTGCCAGCAGTGGACTAGCGGGAGGGCCCTCTTACGAGCAGTACTTC
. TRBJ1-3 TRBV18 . CASSPFPGPSGNTIYF TGTGCCAGCTCACCATTCCCTGGGCCCTCTGGAAACACCATATATTTT
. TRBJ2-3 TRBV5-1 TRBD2 CASSPTSGSTDTQYF TGCGCCAGCAGCCCGACTAGCGGGAGCACAGATACGCAGTATTTT